Each of the 7 T cell receptor beta chains below was sequenced from the same sample in a study of a mutant IDH1 vaccine in newly diagnosed glioma. Assay: immunoSEQ multiplex PCR; the TCRdb copy retains only in-frame clones and omits some. The repertoire holds approximately 58,000 clones, with under 85% as singletons. These receptors' antigens are unknown. The sample's time point: week 47, end of study. Doses of 300 ug of mutant IDH1 20-mer peptide were given with topical imiquimod. This specimen was PBMCs, taken from a glioma patient whose treatment included an IDH1 peptide vaccine. The source of these receptors is a man between 25 and 39 years old with glioma.

The chain links TRBV6-5 to TRBJ2-7, with 8 positions matching TRBD1. The J segment lost 1 base and the V segment lost 4 bases, leaving 3 bases of the junction unmatched. CDR1 is MNHEY, CDR2 SVGAGI, per germline. The CDR3 loop spans 14 amino acids. The CDR3 bases are TGTGCCAGCAGTTCCGGGACAGGATCCTACGAGCAGTACTTC. This gives the protein CASSSGTGSYEQYF.

V and J are TRBV6-1 and TRBJ2-5; 11 positions match TRBD1. The DNA end favors TRBJ2-7, so the J call may be wrong. Germline V gene lookup returns CDR1 MNHNS and CDR2 SASEGT. CDR3 size: 15 residues. The CDR3 bases are TGTGCCAGCAGTGAAGATGGGACAGGGGGCTACGAGCAGTACTTC. It yields the protein CASSEDGTGGYEQYF.

This chain connects TRBV18 to TRBJ2-1; possible D gene TRBD2, 5 bases. V lost 0 bases, J lost 4 bases, and 7 bases lay in between. The length of the CDR3 is 14 residues. The germline CDR1 and CDR2 sequences are KGHSH and LQKENI. Written as DNA, the CDR3 is TGTGCCAGCTCACCACCGGGAGCTTACAATGAGCAGTTCTTC. It specifies CASSPPGAYNEQFF.

The V gene is TRBV27, the J gene TRBJ1-1; D is possibly TRBD1 (5 bases). The germline CDR1 and CDR2 sequences are MNHEY and SMNVEV (reference sequence). With 3 bases removed from V and 5 bases from J, the gap between germline ends came to 16 bases. The CDR3 contains 15 residues. Here the CDR3 reads CASSLDPRGGTEAFF. CDR3 in DNA: TGTGCCAGCAGTTTGGACCCGAGGGGAGGGACTGAAGCTTTCTTT.

This clone occurred once. The chain combines TRBV11-3 with TRBJ2-3; D is perhaps TRBD1 (6 bases). Trimming took off 3 bases at V and 3 bases at J, with 7 bases between the two ends. The length of the CDR3 is 13 residues. Germline assignment: CDR1 SGHNT and CDR2 YENEEA. The CDR3 DNA follows: TGTGCCAGCAGCTTCGGACAGACAGATACGCAGTATTTT. This gives the protein CASSFGQTDTQYF.

J is TRBJ2-4 and V is TRBV5-1; a weak D match, TRBD1 (5 bases). Trimming pared 1 base from V and 1 base from J, leaving 12 bases between. Germline loops: CDR1 SGHRS, CDR2 YFSETQ. The CDR3 has 16 amino acids. The CDR3 sequence is CASSLRQGDAKNIQYF. DNA of the CDR3: TGCGCCAGCAGCTTGCGGCAGGGCGACGCCAAAAACATTCAGTACTTC.

The chain is built from TRBV30 and TRBJ2-7; 10 bases fit TRBD1. Germline V gives CDR1 GTSNPN, CDR2 SVGIG (reference sequence). The CDR3 spans 15 residues. V was pared by 5 bases and J by 4 bases, with 11 bases of the junction left unmatched. Here the CDR3 reads CAWGVPGQGWYEQYF. The CDR3 coding sequence is TGTGCCTGGGGGGTTCCGGGACAGGGGTGGTACGAGCAGTACTTC.